Described below is a single T cell receptor beta chain sequence and its context. The antigen is unknown. The germline CDR1 and CDR2 sequences are LNHDA and SQIVND (reference sequence). V was pared by 2 bases and J by 3 bases, with 7 bases of the junction left unmatched. CDR3 size: 16 residues. This entry is derived from a study of blood T cells in healthy people across ages. PCR was performed a second time for 7 to 11 cycles using a sample-barcoded 5' primer and a J-beta primer mix. TCRdb re-called the 5' RACE reads through MiXCR, storing one row per CDR3 protein. The table shows approximately 780,000 distinct CDR3 sequences, with about 26% occurring only once. Study findings and constraints: Age advanced and TCR beta diversity per million T cells fell, roughly linearly. CMV status of donors was unknown, possibly confounding expanded clonotype changes.

These data were also reused for a study on T cells of mothers and their children. That paper notes: In each mother, TCR beta CDR3 reads exceeded 10 million; in each child, they numbered a few million.

The chain recombines TRBV19 with TRBJ1-5; 7 positions match TRBD1. The TCR sequence derives from a boy aged 10-17 years in good health. Material: blood. CDR3 nucleotides: TGTGCCAGTAGTATACTTGGACAGGCTTACAATCAGCCCCAGCATTTT. Residues: CASSILGQAYNQPQHF.